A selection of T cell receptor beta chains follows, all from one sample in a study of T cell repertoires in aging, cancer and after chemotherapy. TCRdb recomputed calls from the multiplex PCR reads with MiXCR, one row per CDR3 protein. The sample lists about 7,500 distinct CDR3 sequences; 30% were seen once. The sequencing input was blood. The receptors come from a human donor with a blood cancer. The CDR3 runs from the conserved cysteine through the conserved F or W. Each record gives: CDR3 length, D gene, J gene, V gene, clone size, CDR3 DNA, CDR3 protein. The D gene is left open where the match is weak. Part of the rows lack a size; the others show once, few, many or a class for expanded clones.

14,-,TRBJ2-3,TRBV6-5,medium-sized,TGTGCCAGCAGTTACGACAGTAGCACAGATACGCAGTATTTT,CASSYDSSTDTQYF
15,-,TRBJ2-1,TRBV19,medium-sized,TGTGCCAGTAGTTCGGGCCCTTCCTCCTACAATGAGCAGTTCTTC,CASSSGPSSYNEQFF
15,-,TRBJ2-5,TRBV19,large,TGTGCCAGTAGTTACCCTCACGGGCGGGGAGAAGCCCAGTACTTC,CASSYPHGRGEAQYF
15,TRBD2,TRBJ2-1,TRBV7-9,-,TGTGCCAGCGGCAAGCTAGCGGGGGAATCTAGTGAGCAGTTCTTC,CASGKLAGESSEQFF
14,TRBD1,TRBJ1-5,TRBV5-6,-,TGTGCCAGCACAAGACAGGGCAACAATCAGCCCCAGCATTTT,CASTRQGNNQPQHF
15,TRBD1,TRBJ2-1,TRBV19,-,TGTGCCAGCAGTCCCATCCCAGGGGGACCTTACGAGCAGTTCTTC,CASSPIPGGPYEQFF
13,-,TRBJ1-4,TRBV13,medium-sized,TGTGCCAGCAGCTTTAGACAGTATGAAAAACTGTTTTTT,CASSFRQYEKLFF
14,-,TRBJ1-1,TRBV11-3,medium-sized,TGTGCCAGCAGCTTAGATTTTGTGGGGTCTGAAGCTTTCTTT,CASSLDFVGSEAFF
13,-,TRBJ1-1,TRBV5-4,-,TGTGCCAGCAGCCCCGGGTCGAACACTGAAGCTTTCTTT,CASSPGSNTEAFF
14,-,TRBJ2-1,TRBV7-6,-,TGTGCCAGCAGCTTAGTCGCAGGGAGGAATGAGCAGTTCTTC,CASSLVAGRNEQFF
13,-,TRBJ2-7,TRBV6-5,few,TGTGCCAGCAGTCAGACGGCCTTAGGCGAGCAGTACTTC,CASSQTALGEQYF
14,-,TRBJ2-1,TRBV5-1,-,TGCGCCAGCAGCTTGGAGGGCTCCTACAATGAGCAGTTCTTC,CASSLEGSYNEQFF
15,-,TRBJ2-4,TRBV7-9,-,TGTGCCAGCAGGCGGACTGAGGGTGCCAAAAACATTCAGTACTTC,CASRRTEGAKNIQYF
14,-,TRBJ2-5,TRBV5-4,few,TGTGCCAGCAGCTTGACCGGGGGTCTAGAGACCCAGTACTTC,CASSLTGGLETQYF
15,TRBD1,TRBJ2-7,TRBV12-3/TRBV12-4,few,TGTGCCAGCAGTTTAGCGTGGAGACAGGGGGGTGAGCAGTACTTC,CASSLAWRQGGEQYF
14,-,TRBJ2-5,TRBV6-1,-,TGTGCCAGCAGTGACCGAGCGTCTAAAGAGACCCAGTACTTC,CASSDRASKETQYF
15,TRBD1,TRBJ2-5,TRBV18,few,TGTGCCAGCTCACGCGGACAGGGAGAGGGGGAGACCCAGTACTTC,CASSRGQGEGETQYF
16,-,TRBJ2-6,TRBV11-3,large,TGTGCCAGCAGCCCGAGGGTGCCCTCTGGGGCCAACGTCCTGACTTTC,CASSPRVPSGANVLTF
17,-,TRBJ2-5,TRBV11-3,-,TGTGCCAGCAGCTTTTTCCCTAGGGTCGGTTCGCAAGAGACCCAGTACTTC,CASSFFPRVGSQETQYF
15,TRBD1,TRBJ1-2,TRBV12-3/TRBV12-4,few,TGTGCCAGCAGTGATTTACGGGACAGGGGGTATGGCTACACCTTC,CASSDLRDRGYGYTF
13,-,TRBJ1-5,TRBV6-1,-,TGTGCCAGCAGTGTAGGTAGCAATCAGCCCCAGCATTTT,CASSVGSNQPQHF
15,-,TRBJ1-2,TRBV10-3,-,TGTGCCATCAGTGGAAGCACAGGGTCTGACTATGGCTACACCTTC,CAISGSTGSDYGYTF
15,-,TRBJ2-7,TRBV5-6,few,TGTGCCAGCAGCCCAGGCGGGACGGGACTTACGAACCAGTACTTC,CASSPGGTGLTNQYF
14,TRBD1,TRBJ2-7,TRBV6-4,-,TGTGCCAGCAGTGACTCGACAGGGGGCTACGAGCAGTACTTC,CASSDSTGGYEQYF
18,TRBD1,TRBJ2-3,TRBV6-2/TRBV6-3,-,TGTGCCAGCAGTTCCAGCGAATATCTCCGGGACAGAGCAGATACGCAGTATTTT,CASSSSEYLRDRADTQYF
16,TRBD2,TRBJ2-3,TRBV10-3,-,TGTGCCATCAGTGAGTCGGAGCGGGGGAGCACAGATACGCAGTATTTT,CAISESERGSTDTQYF
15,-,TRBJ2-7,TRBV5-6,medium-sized,TGTGCCAGCAGCCGGACAGACCGTAGAGCCTACGAGCAGTACTTC,CASSRTDRRAYEQYF
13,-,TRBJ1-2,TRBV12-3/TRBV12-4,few,TGTGCCAGCAGTTTGGGTAAGAACTATGGCTACACCTTC,CASSLGKNYGYTF
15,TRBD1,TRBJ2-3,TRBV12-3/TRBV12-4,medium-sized,TGTGCCAGCAGTTTACGGGACAGGCCCCGCGATACGCAGTATTTT,CASSLRDRPRDTQYF